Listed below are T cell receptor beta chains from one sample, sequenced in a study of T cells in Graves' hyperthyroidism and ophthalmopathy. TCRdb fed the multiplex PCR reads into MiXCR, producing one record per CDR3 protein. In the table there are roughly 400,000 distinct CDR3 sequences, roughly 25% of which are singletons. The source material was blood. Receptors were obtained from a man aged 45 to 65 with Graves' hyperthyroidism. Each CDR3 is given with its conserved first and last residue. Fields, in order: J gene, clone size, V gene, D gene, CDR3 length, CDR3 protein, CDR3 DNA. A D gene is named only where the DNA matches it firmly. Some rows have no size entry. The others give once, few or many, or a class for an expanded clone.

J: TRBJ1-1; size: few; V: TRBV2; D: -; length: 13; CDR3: CASSQSDMGEAFF; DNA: TGTGCCAGCAGTCAAAGCGACATGGGTGAAGCTTTCTTT
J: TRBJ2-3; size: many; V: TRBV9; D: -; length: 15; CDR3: CASSVEGTFTDTQYF; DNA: TGTGCCAGCAGCGTAGAGGGGACGTTCACAGATACGCAGTATTTT
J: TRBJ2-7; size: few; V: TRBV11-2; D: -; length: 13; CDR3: CASSLVARAEQYF; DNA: TGTGCCAGCAGCTTAGTGGCAAGGGCCGAGCAGTACTTC
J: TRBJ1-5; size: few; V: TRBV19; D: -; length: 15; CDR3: CASSNRQELNQPQHF; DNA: TGTGCCAGTAGTAACCGACAGGAGCTCAATCAGCCCCAGCATTTT
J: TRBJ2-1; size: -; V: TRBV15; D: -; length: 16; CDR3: CATSTTGRTSYNEQFF; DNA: TGTGCCACCAGCACGACAGGCCGGACTAGCTACAATGAGCAGTTCTTC
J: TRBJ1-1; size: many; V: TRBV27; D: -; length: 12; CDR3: CASSLPGTEAFF; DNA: TGTGCCAGCAGTTTGCCTGGGACTGAAGCTTTCTTT
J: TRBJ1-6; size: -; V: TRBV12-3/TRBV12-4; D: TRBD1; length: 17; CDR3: CASSLGKTGGWNSPLHF; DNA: TGTGCCAGCAGTTTGGGGAAGACAGGGGGCTGGAATTCACCCCTCCACTTT
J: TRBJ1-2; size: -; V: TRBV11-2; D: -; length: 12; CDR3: CASSLEVSGYTF; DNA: TGTGCCAGCAGCTTAGAAGTTAGTGGCTACACCTTC
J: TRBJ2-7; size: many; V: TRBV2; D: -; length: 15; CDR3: CASKYRDGSSYEQYF; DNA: TGTGCCAGCAAGTATCGGGACGGTAGCTCCTACGAGCAGTACTTC
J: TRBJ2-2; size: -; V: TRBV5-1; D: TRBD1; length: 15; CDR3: CASSPFGQATGELFF; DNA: TGCGCCAGCAGCCCGTTTGGACAGGCCACCGGGGAGCTGTTTTTT
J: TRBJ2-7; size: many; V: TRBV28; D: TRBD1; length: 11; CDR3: CASGQGYEQYF; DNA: TGTGCCTCTGGACAGGGCTACGAGCAGTACTTC
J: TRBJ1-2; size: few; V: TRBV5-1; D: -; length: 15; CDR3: CASSLEGLGLYGYTF; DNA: TGCGCCAGCAGCTTGGAGGGGTTGGGCCTATATGGCTACACCTTC
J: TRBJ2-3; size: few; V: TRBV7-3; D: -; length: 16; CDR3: CASSQDFSGKTDTQYF; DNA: TGTGCCAGCAGCCAAGATTTTTCAGGGAAAACAGATACGCAGTATTTT
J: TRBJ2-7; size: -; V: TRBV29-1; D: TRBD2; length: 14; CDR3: CSVDSSGRGYEQYF; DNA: TGCAGCGTTGATTCTAGCGGGAGAGGTTACGAGCAGTACTTC
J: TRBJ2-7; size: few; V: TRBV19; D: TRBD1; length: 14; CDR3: CASSPGTGNHEQYF; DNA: TGTGCCAGTAGTCCCGGGACAGGTAACCACGAGCAGTACTTC
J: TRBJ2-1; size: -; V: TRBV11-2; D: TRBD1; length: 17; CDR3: CASSAGQGSGSYNEQFF; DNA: TGTGCCAGCAGCGCTGGACAGGGATCGGGCTCCTACAATGAGCAGTTCTTC
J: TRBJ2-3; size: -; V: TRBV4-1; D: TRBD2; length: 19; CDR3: CASSYSRGTSGRNTDTQYF; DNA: TGCGCCAGCAGCTACAGCCGAGGGACTAGCGGGAGAAACACAGATACGCAGTATTTT
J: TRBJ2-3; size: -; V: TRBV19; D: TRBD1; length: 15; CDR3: CASTLRDRGTDTQYF; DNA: TGTGCCAGTACCCTACGGGACAGGGGGACAGATACGCAGTATTTT
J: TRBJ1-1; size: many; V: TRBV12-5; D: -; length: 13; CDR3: CASGARGSTEAFF; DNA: TGTGCTAGTGGAGCACGGGGATCCACTGAAGCTTTCTTT
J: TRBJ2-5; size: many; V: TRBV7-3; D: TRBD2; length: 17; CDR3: CASSSGGSSGRKETQYF; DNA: TGTGCCAGCAGCTCTGGGGGCTCTAGCGGGCGTAAAGAGACCCAGTACTTC
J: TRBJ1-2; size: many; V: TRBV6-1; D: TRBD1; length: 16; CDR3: CASVKGQAFPPSGYTF; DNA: TGTGCCAGCGTGAAGGGACAGGCGTTCCCCCCATCCGGCTACACCTTC
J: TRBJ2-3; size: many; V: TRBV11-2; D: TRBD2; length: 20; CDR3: CASSLEGLAGLQGGTDTQYF; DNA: TGTGCCAGCAGCTTAGAGGGACTAGCGGGGCTACAGGGGGGAACAGATACGCAGTATTTT
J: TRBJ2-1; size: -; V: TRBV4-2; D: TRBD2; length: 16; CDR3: CASSQELAGGMNEQFF; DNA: TGTGCCAGCAGCCAAGAACTAGCGGGGGGCATGAATGAGCAGTTCTTC
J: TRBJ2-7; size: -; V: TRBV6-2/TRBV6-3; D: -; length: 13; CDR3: CASSYTTAAEQYF; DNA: TGTGCCAGCAGTTACACGACGGCAGCAGAGCAGTACTTC
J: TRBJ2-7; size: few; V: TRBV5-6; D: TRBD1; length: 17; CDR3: CASSLLPSMGQGGEQYF; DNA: TGTGCCAGCAGCTTGTTACCATCGATGGGACAGGGAGGCGAGCAGTACTTC
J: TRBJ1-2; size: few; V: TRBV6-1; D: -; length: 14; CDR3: CASRRGGWRYGYTF; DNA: TGTGCCAGCAGGAGGGGGGGGTGGCGGTATGGCTACACCTTC
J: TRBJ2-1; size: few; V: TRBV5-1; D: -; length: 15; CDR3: CATSEAGRVYNEQFF; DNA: TGCGCCACCTCTGAGGCGGGAAGGGTGTACAATGAGCAGTTCTTC
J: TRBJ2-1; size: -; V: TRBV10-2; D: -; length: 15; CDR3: CASSESSEGFDEQFF; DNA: TGCGCCAGCAGTGAGTCGTCGGAGGGGTTTGATGAGCAGTTCTTC
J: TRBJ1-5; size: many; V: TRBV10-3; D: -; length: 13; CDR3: CAISDRSNQPQHF; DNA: TGTGCCATCAGTGACAGATCGAATCAGCCCCAGCATTTT
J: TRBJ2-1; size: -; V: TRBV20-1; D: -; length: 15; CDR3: CSARASGSSYNEQFF; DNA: TGCAGTGCTAGGGCCTCGGGGAGCTCCTACAATGAGCAGTTCTTC
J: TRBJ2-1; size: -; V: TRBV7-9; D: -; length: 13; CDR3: CATYWAPYNEQFF; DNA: TGTGCCACTTACTGGGCCCCCTACAATGAGCAGTTCTTC
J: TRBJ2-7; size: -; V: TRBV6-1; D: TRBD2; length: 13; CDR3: CASQSGGLGEQYF; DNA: TGTGCCAGTCAATCGGGGGGGCTAGGCGAGCAGTACTTC
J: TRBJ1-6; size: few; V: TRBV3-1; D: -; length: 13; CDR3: CASTLRGDSPLHF; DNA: TGTGCCAGCACCTTAAGGGGAGATTCACCCCTCCACTTT
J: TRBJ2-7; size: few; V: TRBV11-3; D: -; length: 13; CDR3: CASSSRLSYEQYF; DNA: TGTGCCAGCAGCTCGCGACTCTCCTACGAGCAGTACTTC
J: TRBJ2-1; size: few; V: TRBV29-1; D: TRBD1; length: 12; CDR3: CSTDRGYNEQFF; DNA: TGCAGCACGGACAGGGGCTACAATGAGCAGTTCTTC
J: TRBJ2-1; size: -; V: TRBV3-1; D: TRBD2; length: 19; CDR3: CASSQDPGGAGGPGNEQFF; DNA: TGTGCCAGCAGCCAAGACCCCGGGGGAGCGGGAGGGCCGGGCAATGAGCAGTTCTTC
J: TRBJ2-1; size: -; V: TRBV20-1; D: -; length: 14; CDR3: CSASGSPGYNEQFF; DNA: TGCAGTGCTTCCGGGAGCCCGGGATACAATGAGCAGTTCTTC
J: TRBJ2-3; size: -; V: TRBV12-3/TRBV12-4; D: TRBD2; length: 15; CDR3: CASSKTSGSTDTQYF; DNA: TGTGCCAGCAGTAAGACTAGCGGAAGCACAGATACGCAGTATTTT
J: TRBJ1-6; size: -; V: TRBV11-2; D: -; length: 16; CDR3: CASSLGMGSYNSPLHF; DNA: TGTGCCAGCAGCTTAGGCATGGGAAGCTATAATTCACCCCTCCACTTT
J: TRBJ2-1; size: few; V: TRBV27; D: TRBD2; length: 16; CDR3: CASSGAGGVSYNEQFF; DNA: TGTGCCAGCAGTGGAGCTGGGGGGGTTTCTTACAATGAGCAGTTCTTC
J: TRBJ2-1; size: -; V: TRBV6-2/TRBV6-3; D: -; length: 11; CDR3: CATGDIYEQFF; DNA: TGTGCCACCGGGGACATCTATGAGCAGTTCTTC
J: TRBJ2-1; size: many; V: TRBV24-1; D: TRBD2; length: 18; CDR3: CATSDPDPSGPTYNEQFF; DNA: TGTGCCACCAGTGATCCTGACCCTAGCGGACCTACCTACAATGAGCAGTTCTTC
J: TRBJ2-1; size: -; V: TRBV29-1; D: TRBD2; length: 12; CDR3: CSVRLAANEQFF; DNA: TGCAGCGTCCGACTAGCGGCGAATGAGCAGTTCTTC
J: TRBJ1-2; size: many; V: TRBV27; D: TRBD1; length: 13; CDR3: CASSLTGDNGYTF; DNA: TGTGCCAGCAGTTTAACAGGGGACAATGGCTACACCTTC
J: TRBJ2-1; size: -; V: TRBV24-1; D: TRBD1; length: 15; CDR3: CATSFTGDSYNEQFF; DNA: TGTGCCACCAGCTTTACAGGGGATTCCTACAATGAGCAGTTCTTC